Here is one T cell receptor (beta chain) with its context. This clone's antigen is unknown. No much larger clone is present one base from it, and per-base qualities are unavailable. For the CD8 naive samples, CD45RO-negative cells were positively selected for CCR7, yielding a CD45RA+CCR7+ population from which TemRA cells were excluded. Healthy HIV-negative adults with no recently reported acute infections or vaccinations were included as donors. Only Caucasian adults living in Nashville, Tennessee, USA were represented among the donors. Blood was obtained by leukapheresis, after which PBMCs were separated by Ficoll-Histopaque density gradient centrifugation and cryopreserved in liquid nitrogen vapor phase. Analytical flow cytometry was used to check the purity and quantity of each magnetically sorted T cell population. Genomic DNA was isolated from each sorted fraction and quantified by UV absorbance on a Nanodrop 2000c.

The source of the sample is a study of shared clonotypes between healthy human individuals (dated by TCRdb to 2020 to 2021). Regarding the complete study: The cohort comprised two women and a few men aged 18 to 49 years. To increase sequencing depth and limit assay-specific biases, TCR repertoire library preparation and sequencing were carried out by different laboratories using diverse techniques. Per donor, three plates each were used for CD4 naive and CD4 memory, two for CD8 naive, and one for CD8 memory. Leukapheresis yielded between about 0.85 and 10 billion PBMCs per donor. To estimate repertoire size and how much clonotypes are shared between individuals, the study performed deep sequencing of blood TCR repertoires from 4 to 6 healthy adults.

On the study overall, not on this receptor specifically: The small number of donors limited the genetic and exposure-history diversity represented. Only blood was sampled, and tissue TCR repertoires likely differ from those in blood. Compared with non-shared clonotypes, the clonotypes found in all four sorted-subset donors had higher generation probabilities. Pairwise subsampling indicated that sequencing depth was expected to affect the degree of clonotype sharing among donors. Across several donors, roughly 5% of naive CD4, around 3.3% of naive CD8, 2.3% of memory CD4, and 0.4% to 0.45% of memory CD8 clonotypes were shared. Naive subsets generally had larger estimated clonotype richness than memory subsets did. Even with the large sequencing depth, rarefaction of the sorted-subset datasets indicated that sequencing was incomplete.

The CDR3 runs 15 amino acids, cysteine and phenylalanine included. Of all the DNA, just the CDR3 is kept, 45 bases in frame from base 1. According to the germline V gene (reference sequence), CDR1 reads MNHEY and CDR2 reads SMNVEV. Deletion took 7 bases off V and 6 bases off J, with a span of 19 bases between the germline ends. Using the deep immunoSEQ assay, multiplex PCR amplified TCR CDR3 regions from genomic DNA. Extracted genomic DNA from each cell subset was distributed evenly across all wells of several immunoSEQ 96-well plates, and each plate was treated as a replicate. For sorted subsets, roughly 200 ng of genomic DNA, equivalent to around 31,000 T cell genomes, went into each replicate PCR. The purified libraries were quantified using a Qubit 3.0 fluorometer, sized with a Bioanalyzer 2100, and then quantified again using the KAPA Library Quantification kit. Every immunoSEQ 96-well plate was sequenced on a dedicated single-read 150-cycle Illumina NextSeq 550 flow cell. In the paper's pipeline: The immunoSEQ output contained only junctional sequences without quality scores, so filtering could not match that applied to full-length reads. To assign V/J genes and CDR3, sequences were annotated using PyIR, a Python wrapper for IgBLAST v1.9, with IMGT germline references. Reads were removed for weak V/J assignments (E-value above 1e-6), missing CDR3, stop codons, out-of-frame junctions, or ambiguous translated residues. V3J clonotypes were defined as sequences sharing the same inferred V gene, J gene, and CDR3 amino acid sequence. Percentage overlap between repertoires was calculated by dividing the number of shared unique clonotypes by the size of the smaller repertoire. RTK rarefaction, the Chao1 estimator, and Recon v2.1 estimates of unobserved clonotypes were used to assess repertoire richness. Generation probabilities for all TCRbeta clonotypes obtained by the gDNA method from a handful of donors were computed using OLGA. As stored in TCRdb, this immuneACCESS dataset retains in-frame rearrangements with V and J assigned. A fraction of the clones does not appear; measured against another copy, unresolved V genes explain less than half of the discrepancy, and the remainder lacks a known reason. The DNA gave D and trimming, while V, J and clone size come from that table. The sample table shows millions of clones, and roughly 94% are seen once. The ten largest clonotypes hold 0.85% to 1.3% of the sample.

The sequence links TRBV27 to TRBJ2-1, and perhaps TRBD2 as D gene, on 6 matching bases. This TCR was recovered from a man younger than 35 in good health. Input material: naive CD8+ T cells sorted from blood. The sample's cell subset or site label, decoded: CD45RA+CCR7+. The CDR3 amino acid sequence is: CASKPRDSSPNEQFF. The DNA is TGTGCCAGCAAGCCTCGGGACTCTTCTCCCAATGAGCAGTTCTTC.